This TCR beta chain originates from a study of spatial heterogeneity in lung cancer. Background on the study: From matched bulk RNA-seq came a T cell module score, which showed a strong correlation with TCR transcript counts in tumor regions.

Study outcomes and limitations: Intratumoral expanded alpha and beta TCR counts were found to track tumor mutation counts. Tracking of ubiquitous and regional nonsynonymous mutations by counts of ubiquitous and regional expanded TCRs, respectively, was seen.

Described time point: sample taken at primary tumor resection. This clonotype is medium-sized. Its antigen remains unknown. This beta chain lies outside the target of a library built for alpha chains; its clone size means little. The germline CDR1 and CDR2 sequences are KGHSH and LQKENI. The germline V and J ends were trimmed by 0 bases and 8 bases, with 25 bases remaining between them. This CDR3 comprises 19 residues. Unique molecular identifiers tagged every individual TCR cDNA molecule. TCRdb used MiXCR to reprocess the 5' RACE reads, holding one entry per CDR3 protein. The sample records 8,000 to 10,000 distinct CDR3 sequences, roughly 13% being singletons.

The specimen comprised lung tumor tissue, sampled at surgery. The chain has TRBV18 and TRBJ1-4, with D possibly matching TRBD1 (5 bases). The TCR sequence derives from a male donor with early-stage non-small cell lung cancer. The CDR3, as DNA: TGTGCCAGCTCACCACCGCCGGACGTCGAGAGGGGTTTTGGGGAAAAACTGTTTTTT. The encoded protein is CASSPPPDVERGFGEKLFF. Based on the CDR3 plus reference TRBV18 and TRBJ1-4, the full variable domain is NAGVMQNPRHLVRRRGQEARLRCSPMKGHSHVYWYRQLPEEGLKFMVYLQKENIIDESGMPKERFSAEFPKEGPSILRIQQVVRGDSAAYFCASSPPPDVERGFGEKLFFGSGTQLSVL.